The rows below give T cell receptor beta chains drawn from one sample of a study of T cells in Graves' hyperthyroidism and ophthalmopathy. TCRdb reprocessed the multiplex PCR reads with MiXCR, giving one entry per CDR3 protein. The sample has around 300,000 distinct CDR3 sequences; over 12% are singletons. Sequencing was carried out using blood. All receptors come from a woman aged 45-65 years with Graves' hyperthyroidism that later progressed to Graves' ophthalmopathy. The CDR3 runs from the conserved cysteine through the conserved F or W. A D gene is named only where the DNA matches it firmly. Clone size is shown for a subset of rows, as once, few, many or a class of expanded clone.

>TRBD1|many|13|TRBJ2-7|TRBV18
TGTGCCAGCTCTGGACAGGGTATCTCCGAGCAGTACTTC
CASSGQGISEQYF
>NA|many|14|TRBJ2-1|TRBV20-1
TGCAGTGCTAGGGCCCCTAGCTCCTACAATGAGCAGTTCTTC
CSARAPSSYNEQFF
>NA|many|16|TRBJ2-6|TRBV5-1
TGCGCCAGCAGCTTACAGGGGGGGACGGGGGCCAACGTCCTGACTTTC
CASSLQGGTGANVLTF
>NA|many|14|TRBJ2-7|TRBV20-1
TGCAGTGCTAGAGATGCGAGGGGGTCTGGGGAGCAGTACTTC
CSARDARGSGEQYF
>NA|many|14|TRBJ2-1|TRBV11-3
TGTGCCAGCAGCCCATTTGGGGAATCGGATGAGCAGTTCTTC
CASSPFGESDEQFF
>NA|few|15|TRBJ1-5|TRBV9
TGTGCCAGCAGCCCCGGGGGGTTCGCGGGTCAGCCCCAGCATTTT
CASSPGGFAGQPQHF
>NA|few|12|TRBJ2-2|TRBV24-1
TGTGCCACCAGCCTTTATACCGGGGAGCTGTTTTTT
CATSLYTGELFF
>TRBD1|many|12|TRBJ2-3|TRBV2
TGTGCCAGCAGAAGACAGGGGCTACAGCAGTATTTT
CASRRQGLQQYF
>TRBD1|many|14|TRBJ1-2|TRBV28
TGTGCCAGCAGTTTAGGAGGGGGCCGGGGGGGCTACACCTTC
CASSLGGGRGGYTF
>TRBD2|NA|20|TRBJ2-7|TRBV4-1
TGCGCCAGCAGCCAAGGGGGGAGGCTAGCGGGATCTTACCGCCACTACGAGCAGTACTTC
CASSQGGRLAGSYRHYEQYF
>TRBD2|many|16|TRBJ2-7|TRBV7-9
TGTGCCAGCAGCTCAGCTCCGGGACTAGGGGCGTACGAGCAGTACTTC
CASSSAPGLGAYEQYF
>NA|few|12|TRBJ2-1|TRBV6-2/TRBV6-3
TGTGCCAGCAGTTACCAGGCGGGTGAGCAGTTCTTC
CASSYQAGEQFF
>NA|many|13|TRBJ1-1|TRBV5-1
TGCGCCAGCAGGGGGGATGTGGGCACTGAAGCTTTCTTT
CASRGDVGTEAFF
>TRBD2|many|15|TRBJ2-1|TRBV20-1
TGCAGTGCTAGAGCCCTAGCGGGAGGTTACAATGAGCAGTTCTTC
CSARALAGGYNEQFF
>TRBD1|many|14|TRBJ2-7|TRBV28
TGTGCCAGCAGTTTATTTGGGGACAGCTACGAGCAGTACTTC
CASSLFGDSYEQYF